These 2 T cell receptor beta chains were sequenced from one sample in a study of cytomegalovirus exposure and HLA in healthy donors. The PCR contained 60 Vbeta and 13 Jbeta primers. Assay: immunoSEQ multiplex PCR; the TCRdb copy retains only in-frame clones and omits some. The table records under 200,000 clones, 79% of them present only once. The sample consisted of PBMCs. The receptors derive from a man aged 35 to 55 in good health and CMV-seronegative.

The chain has TRBV19 and TRBJ1-2; no definite D call. Between the trimmed V and J ends, which lost 10 bases and 4 bases, there was a span of 16 bases. CDR3 length equals 13 residues. Germline CDR1 LNHDA, CDR2 SQIVND (reference sequence). This CDR3 is CATARGEFYGYTF. The CDR3 DNA reads as TGTGCCACAGCCCGCGGGGAATTCTATGGCTACACCTTC.

The chain has TRBV28 and TRBJ2-5, with 16 bases matching TRBD2. Losses at the gene ends were 3 bases for V and 4 bases for J; bases not matched to a gene: 5. The CDR3 contains 17 residues. Per the germline V gene, CDR1 is MDHEN and CDR2 is SYDVKM. This CDR3 reads CASSLGTSGRAGETQYF. As DNA, the CDR3 is TGTGCCAGCAGTTTGGGGACTAGCGGGAGGGCCGGAGAGACCCAGTACTTC.